The 28 T cell receptor beta chains in this list originate from one sample, sequenced in a study of PD-L1 blockade in urothelial cancer (dated by TCRdb to the late 2010s). Reading the label with the study, this specimen's time point is: pretreatment peripheral blood. Library preparation was by the immunoSEQ multiplex PCR assay. As stored in TCRdb, this immuneACCESS dataset retains in-frame rearrangements with V and J assigned. A fraction of the clones does not appear; measured against another copy, unresolved V genes explain less than half of the discrepancy, and the remainder lacks a known reason. The sample records roughly 39,000 clones, approximately 89% of which are singletons. The leading ten clones occupy around 10% of the sample. The material sequenced was PBMCs, taken around atezolizumab (anti-PD-L1) treatment. The source of these receptors is a woman in her fifties or sixties with urothelial cancer.

This sequence joins TRBV10-3 and TRBJ2-1; D might be TRBD1 (5 bases). Looked up from germline, CDR1 is ENHRY and CDR2 is SYGVKD. The CDR3 length is 12 residues. Trimming shortened V by 2 bases and J by 15 bases, and 14 bases separated the two germline ends. In DNA form, the CDR3 reads TGTGCCATCAGTGAGAACGGGCTGGGGCCGTTCTTC. Encoded protein: CAISENGLGPFF.

The chain joins TRBV5-5 to TRBJ2-3; 12 bases map to TRBD1. The V and J ends lost 4 bases and 4 bases, in that order; junction bases with no gene match: 7. This CDR3 has 16 residues. Germline V gene lookup returns CDR1 SGHKS and CDR2 YYEKEE (reference sequence). CDR3 sequence (DNA): TGTGCCAGCAGCACCGGGGACAGGGGGCTGTCAGATACGCAGTATTTT. Amino acid sequence: CASSTGDRGLSDTQYF. The full variable domain, its missing parts supplied by reference TRBV5-5 and TRBJ2-3, is DAGVTQSPTHLIKTRGQQVTLRCSPISGHKSVSWYQQVLGQGPQFIFQYYEKEERGRGNFPDRFSARQFPNYSSELNVNALLLGDSALYLCASSTGDRGLSDTQYFGPGTRLTVL.

This sequence joins TRBV6-5 and TRBJ2-7; 11 bases agree with TRBD1. The CDR3 loop spans 15 amino acids. In germline, CDR1 is MNHEY, CDR2 SVGAGI. After removal of 6 bases from V and 12 bases from J, the junction contained 16 bases not matched to a gene. Here the CDR3 DNA reads TGTGCCAGCAGGGGGACAGGGGGTCTCAAAGGTTCTCCGTACTTC. It is translated as CASRGTGGLKGSPYF.

The V gene is TRBV6-5, the J gene TRBJ1-4, with 9 bases aligning to TRBD1. The CDR3 has 16 residues. The trim removed 1 base at V and 4 bases at J, leaving 4 bases unmatched. Per the germline V gene, CDR1 is MNHEY and CDR2 is SVGAGI. CDR3 in amino acids: CASSYFAGQGNEKLFF. CDR3 coding DNA: TGTGCCAGCAGTTACTTCGCGGGACAGGGTAATGAAAAACTGTTTTTT.

The chain is built from TRBV11-1 and TRBJ2-2; 12 bases are shared with TRBD2. Germline loops: CDR1 SGHAT, CDR2 FQDESV (reference sequence). The CDR3 has 16 amino acids. J gave up 6 bases and V 6 bases, and 8 bases lay outside the gene matches. As DNA, the CDR3 is TGTGCCAGCAGTCCCGCTAGCGGGAGGGCGGCCGGGGAGCTGTTTTTT. Its translation is CASSPASGRAAGELFF.

The V call is TRBV18, the J call TRBJ2-1, with TRBD2 matching 14 bases. J gave up 9 bases and V 4 bases, and 11 bases lay outside the gene matches. Per germline, CDR1 KGHSH and CDR2 LQKENI. The CDR3 has 17 amino acids. The CDR3 reads CASSLRTGLAGEAEQFF. DNA for the CDR3: TGTGCCAGCTCACTCCGCACGGGACTAGCGGGAGAGGCTGAGCAGTTCTTC.

The gene calls are TRBV30 and TRBJ2-5; TRBD1 agrees at 10 bases. This CDR3 has 14 residues. Germline CDR1 and CDR2: GTSNPN and SVGIG (reference sequence). With V trimmed by 7 bases and J by 4 bases, 9 bases remained unmatched. The CDR3 bases are TGTGCCTCCGTGGGGACAGGGGTACGAGAGACCCAGTACTTC. Its translation is CASVGTGVRETQYF.

This chain joins TRBV11-2 and TRBJ2-7, with TRBD2 matching over 7 bases. The CDR3 spans 12 residues. Per the germline V gene, CDR1 is SGHAT and CDR2 is FQNNGV. Trimming took 7 bases from V and 7 from J; bases not matched to a gene: 7. CDR3 bases: TGTGCCAGCACCACGCTGGGGGGGGAGCAGTACTTC. Amino acids: CASTTLGGEQYF. Supplemented by reference TRBV11-2 and TRBJ2-7, the full variable domain reads EAGVAQSPRYKIIEKRQSVAFWCNPISGHATLYWYQQILGQGPKLLIQFQNNGVVDDSQLPKDRFSAERLKGVDSTLKIQPAKLEDSAVYLCASTTLGGEQYFGPGTRLTVT.

V usage is TRBV11-3 and J usage is TRBJ2-5, with D possibly being TRBD2 (6 bases). Per germline, CDR1 SGHNT and CDR2 YENEEA. The CDR3 has 20 residues. The V end was cut by 0 bases, the J end by 4 bases, with 27 bases between. DNA for the CDR3: TGTGCCAGCAGCTTAGATCGGCGGGATACCCCTCCAAGTGGCGGAGAGACCCAGTACTTC. Translated, it gives CASSLDRRDTPPSGGETQYF.

The sample holds one count of this clone. This chain links TRBV6-5 with TRBJ2-1; tentative D call: TRBD2 (5 bases). The CDR3 covers 15 residues. V was pared by 6 bases and J by 8 bases, with 20 bases between. Germline-derived CDR1 and CDR2 are MNHEY and SVGAGI. The CDR3 sequence: CASSTERTVFHEQFF. CDR3 bases: TGTGCCAGCAGCACCGAGCGGACGGTCTTCCATGAGCAGTTCTTC.

This chain uses TRBV5-6 with TRBJ1-1; tentative D call: TRBD1 (5 bases). Trimming stripped 1 base from V and 7 bases from J, with 17 bases between. Germline V CDR1 and CDR2: SGHDT, YYEEEE. CDR3 length equals 15 residues. This CDR3 reads CASSLMPPDKGEAFF. The CDR3 region has the DNA TGTGCCAGCAGCTTGATGCCCCCGGACAAAGGTGAAGCTTTCTTT.

J is TRBJ2-3 and V is TRBV5-5, with D tentatively TRBD2 (7 bases). CDR3 length: 15 residues. Trimming left V 4 bases short and J 3 bases short, with 15 bases between. CDR1 SGHKS and CDR2 YYEKEE come from the germline V gene (reference sequence). The CDR3 loop is CASSGRDIGTDTQYF. CDR3 in DNA: TGTGCCAGCAGCGGGAGGGACATAGGTACAGATACGCAGTATTTT.

V usage is TRBV7-6 and J usage is TRBJ2-2; the D is unclear. This CDR3 has 13 amino acids. The germline V gene has CDR1 SGHVS and CDR2 FNYEAQ. Trimming shortened V by 5 bases and J by 6 bases, and 10 bases separated the two germline ends. The DNA of the CDR3 is TGTGCCAGCAGCGCAATAGTGTCCGGGGAGCTGTTTTTT. Translating gives CASSAIVSGELFF.

A single count supports this clone. This chain links TRBV7-2 with TRBJ2-1, with D perhaps matching TRBD1 (5 bases). Per the germline V gene, CDR1 is SGHTA and CDR2 is FQGNSA. The CDR3 sequence is 13 residues long. V was trimmed by 3 bases and J by 9 bases, leaving 12 bases between them. CDR3: CASSFIQASEQFF. In nucleotides, the CDR3 is TGTGCCAGCAGCTTTATACAGGCAAGTGAGCAGTTCTTC.

The chain joins TRBV28 to TRBJ2-7, with TRBD1 identical over 7 bases. The CDR3 has 16 residues. The junction had 12 bases not matched to a gene; V was cut back by 5 bases and J by 2 bases. Germline V gene data show CDR1 as MDHEN and CDR2 as SYDVKM. CDR3 in DNA: TGTGCCAGCAGTCCATCCCCGCGACAGGGAACCTACGAGCAGTACTTC. Its protein is CASSPSPRQGTYEQYF. Together with reference TRBV28 and TRBJ2-7, the CDR3 gives the full variable domain: DVKVTQSSRYLVKRTGEKVFLECVQDMDHENMFWYRQDPGLGLRLIYFSYDVKMKEKGDIPEGYSVSREKKERFSLILESASTNQTSMYLCASSPSPRQGTYEQYFGPGTRLTVT.

This clone was recorded once. J is TRBJ2-7 and V is TRBV4-3, with D possibly matching TRBD2 (6 bases). CDR3 length: 15 residues. Germline CDR1 reads LGHNA; CDR2 reads YSLEER. The V gene lost 4 bases and the J gene lost 2 bases, with 15 bases spanning the gap. This CDR3 is CASSPDRAGPYEQYF. The DNA of the CDR3 is TGCGCCAGCAGCCCAGATCGGGCGGGACCCTACGAGCAGTACTTC.

The J gene is TRBJ2-7, the V gene TRBV4-3; TRBD2 aligns across 9 bases. The CDR3 runs to 15 residues. Germline loops: CDR1 LGHNA, CDR2 YSLEER. V was pared by 4 bases and J by 0 bases, with 4 bases of the junction left unmatched. CDR3 loop: CASSLKREVSYEQYF. The CDR3 bases are TGCGCCAGCAGCCTAAAGCGGGAGGTCTCCTACGAGCAGTACTTC.

The chain employs TRBV1 and TRBJ2-2; no DNA check was done on the table's D call, TRBD2. TRBV1 is shown as a pseudogene. This CDR3 region has 17 residues. The chain's CDR3 is CTSSDQRFIANTGELFF. The CDR3 DNA sequence: TGCACCAGCAGCGACCAGCGCTTTATAGCGAACACCGGGGAGCTGTTTTTT.

This clone turned up a few times. The chain couples TRBV7-6 to TRBJ2-7, with 13 nucleotides matching TRBD2. The J segment lost 7 bases and the V segment lost 5 bases, leaving 8 bases of the junction unmatched. Germline loops: CDR1 SGHVS, CDR2 FNYEAQ. The CDR3 is 15 residues long. CDR3 in DNA: TGTGCCAGCAGCCTCGGACTAGCGGGAGTAGGGGAGCAGTACTTC. It translates to CASSLGLAGVGEQYF. The variable domain in full, completed from reference TRBV7-6 and TRBJ2-7, reads GAGVSQSPRYKVTKRGQDVALRCDPISGHVSLYWYRQALGQGPEFLTYFNYEAQQDKSGLPNDRFSAERPEGSISTLTIQRTEQRDSAMYRCASSLGLAGVGEQYFGPGTRLTVT.

The chain combines TRBV5-1 with TRBJ1-4; 8 nucleotides agree with TRBD1. Germline V gene sequence: CDR1 SGHRS, CDR2 YFSETQ. The CDR3 extends over 16 amino acids. With V trimmed by 4 bases and J by 7 bases, 12 bases remained unmatched. The CDR3 protein is CASSPPTGEGSEKLFF. CDR3 coding DNA: TGCGCCAGCAGCCCCCCGACAGGGGAAGGTTCTGAAAAACTGTTTTTT.

A word on this clone: This specimen includes other DNA sequences encoding the same CDR3. The chain uses TRBV7-2 and TRBJ2-7, with 9 bases fitting TRBD2. Germline V gives CDR1 SGHTA, CDR2 FQGNSA. Germline trimming cut 4 bases from V and 6 bases from J; bases unmatched to any gene: 22. The CDR3 contains 19 residues. CDR3 sequence: CASSSTGTSGRLTYREQYF. The DNA of the CDR3 is TGTGCCAGCAGCTCCACCGGGACCAGCGGGAGGTTGACCTATCGCGAGCAGTACTTC.

This sequence joins TRBV4-1 and TRBJ2-1; the match to TRBD2 covers 14 bases. The CDR3 is 18 residues long. V gave up 1 base and J gave up 4 bases; unmatched junction bases: 6. Per germline, CDR1 MGHRA and CDR2 YSYEKL. As DNA, the CDR3 is TGCGCCAGCAGCCAAGGGACTAGCGGGAGGCGCCAGTACAATGAGCAGTTCTTC. This codes for CASSQGTSGRRQYNEQFF.

The chain carries TRBV4-1 and TRBJ2-5, with D perhaps matching TRBD1 (6 bases). This CDR3 has 16 amino acids. Germline lookup yields CDR1 MGHRA and CDR2 YSYEKL. V was clipped by 1 base and J by 4 bases, with 16 bases between them. The CDR3 is CASSQVQGTPGETQYF. The CDR3 nucleotides read TGCGCCAGCAGCCAAGTTCAGGGGACGCCAGGAGAGACCCAGTACTTC.

The V and J genes are TRBV19 and TRBJ1-2, with D perhaps TRBD1 (6 bases). Trimming removed 5 bases from V and 2 bases from J, with 12 bases in between. Germline V lookup: CDR1 LNHDA, CDR2 SQIVND (reference sequence). The CDR3 loop spans 14 amino acids. CDR3 bases: TGTGCCAGTAGTTACACAGGGCGGAACTATGGCTACACCTTC. The encoded protein is CASSYTGRNYGYTF.

This clone was seen a handful of times. This rearrangement joins TRBV30 to TRBJ2-2, with TRBD2 as a possible D gene (7 bases). The CDR3 loop spans 17 amino acids. V was shortened by 0 bases and J by 2 bases, with 16 bases between the two germline ends. Germline CDR1 and CDR2: GTSNPN and SVGIG (reference sequence). The CDR3, as DNA: TGTGCCTGGAGTGTAGCCCAACGGGGGGCTAACACCGGGGAGCTGTTTTTT. Protein sequence: CAWSVAQRGANTGELFF.

This rearrangement joins TRBV27 to TRBJ2-7; perhaps TRBD2 as D (6 bases). In germline, CDR1 is MNHEY, CDR2 SMNVEV (reference sequence). This CDR3 comprises 17 residues. V gave up 5 bases and J gave up 0 bases, with 20 bases separating them. The CDR3 protein is CASSPMAIGGSSYEQYF. The CDR3 DNA reads as TGTGCCAGCAGTCCCATGGCAATTGGGGGGAGCTCCTACGAGCAGTACTTC.

This clone has just one count. The rearrangement links TRBV15 to TRBJ2-2, with a possible D match to TRBD2 (6 bases). Germline CDR1 is LNHNV and CDR2 is YYDKDF (reference sequence). V lost 0 bases and J 0 bases, leaving 17 bases between the germline ends. This CDR3 spans 19 amino acids. The CDR3 coding sequence is TGTGCCACCAGCAGAGATCTGGGATCCGGCGGGACGAACACCGGGGAGCTGTTTTTT. Protein product: CATSRDLGSGGTNTGELFF.

The gene calls are TRBV2 and TRBJ2-1; 11 bases are a match to TRBD1. Trimming took 8 bases from V and 9 from J; bases not matched to a gene: 12. The germline CDR1 and CDR2 sequences are SNHLY and FYNNEI. The CDR3 runs 15 residues. This chain's CDR3 is CASHHSDRGLVEQFF. The CDR3 region has the DNA TGTGCCAGCCACCACTCGGACAGGGGGCTAGTTGAGCAGTTCTTC.